Below, one T cell receptor (beta chain) is given with its context. CDR1 is SGHRS, CDR2 YFSETQ, per germline. The germline V and J ends were trimmed by 4 bases and 5 bases, with 18 bases remaining between them. The CDR3 spans 16 residues. Sequencing was performed with immunoSEQ multiplex PCR; in TCRdb, only in-frame clones are kept and a portion is missing. The repertoire includes tens of thousands of clones, roughly 93% of them detected once, and 1.4% sits in the top ten. This record belongs to a study of T cell changes during pregnancy in multiple sclerosis. This sequence was found in a female donor in good health, enrolled as a control in a pregnancy study. The J gene is TRBJ1-4, the V gene TRBV5-1; D perhaps matches TRBD1 (6 bases). Sample: peripheral blood, taken in the third trimester of pregnancy. In DNA form, the CDR3 reads TGCGCCAGCAGCATGGATACAGGGTTAGCGAATGAAAAACTGTTTTTT. Its translation is CASSMDTGLANEKLFF.